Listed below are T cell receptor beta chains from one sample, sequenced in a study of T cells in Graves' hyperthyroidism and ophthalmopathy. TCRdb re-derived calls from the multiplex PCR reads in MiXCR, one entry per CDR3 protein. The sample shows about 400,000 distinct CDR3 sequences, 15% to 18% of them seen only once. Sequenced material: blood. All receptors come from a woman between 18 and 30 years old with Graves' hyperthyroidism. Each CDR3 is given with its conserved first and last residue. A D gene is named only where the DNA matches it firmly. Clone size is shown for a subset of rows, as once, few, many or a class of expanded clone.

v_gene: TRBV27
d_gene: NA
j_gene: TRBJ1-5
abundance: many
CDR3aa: CASSQRGGGNQPQHF
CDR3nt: TGTGCCAGCAGCCAAAGGGGAGGGGGCAATCAGCCCCAGCATTTT

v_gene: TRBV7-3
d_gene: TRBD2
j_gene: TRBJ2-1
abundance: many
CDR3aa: CASSLTISGGNNEQFF
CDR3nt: TGTGCCAGCAGCTTAACTATTAGCGGGGGTAACAATGAGCAGTTCTTC

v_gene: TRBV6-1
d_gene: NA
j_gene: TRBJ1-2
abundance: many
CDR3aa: CAISDLKGYTF
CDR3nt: TGTGCCATTTCGGACCTTAAGGGCTACACCTTC

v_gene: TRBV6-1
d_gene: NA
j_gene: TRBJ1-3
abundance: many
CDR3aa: CASSATGPSSGNTIYF
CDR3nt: TGTGCCAGCAGTGCTACAGGACCAAGCTCTGGAAACACCATATATTTT

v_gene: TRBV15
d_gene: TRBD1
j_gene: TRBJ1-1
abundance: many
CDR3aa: CATSRLDRGAEAFF
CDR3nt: TGTGCCACCAGCAGGCTGGACAGGGGCGCTGAAGCTTTCTTT

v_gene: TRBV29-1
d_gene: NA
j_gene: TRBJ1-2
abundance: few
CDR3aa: CSVQGTYGYTF
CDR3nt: TGCAGCGTTCAGGGGACCTATGGCTACACCTTC

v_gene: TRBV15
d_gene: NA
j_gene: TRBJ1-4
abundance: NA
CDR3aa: CATSSSSGTNEELFF
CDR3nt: TGTGCCACCAGCTCTTCTTCGGGAACTAATGAAGAACTGTTTTTT

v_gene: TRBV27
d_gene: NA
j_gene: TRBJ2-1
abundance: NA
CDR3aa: CASSGSSSWPEQFF
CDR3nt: TGTGCCAGCAGTGGCTCGTCTAGTTGGCCCGAGCAGTTCTTC

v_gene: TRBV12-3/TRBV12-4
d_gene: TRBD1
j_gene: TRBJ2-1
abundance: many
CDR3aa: CASSSTGGAYNEQFF
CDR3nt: TGTGCCAGCAGCTCGACAGGGGGCGCTTACAATGAGCAGTTCTTC

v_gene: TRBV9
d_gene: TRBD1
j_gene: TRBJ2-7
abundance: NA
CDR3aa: CASSPGQGKLDEQYF
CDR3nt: TGTGCCAGCAGCCCCGGACAGGGAAAGCTCGACGAGCAGTACTTC

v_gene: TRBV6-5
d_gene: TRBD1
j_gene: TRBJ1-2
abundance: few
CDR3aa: CASSYWTGSTNYGYTF
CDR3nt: TGTGCCAGCAGTTACTGGACAGGGTCGACTAACTATGGCTACACCTTC

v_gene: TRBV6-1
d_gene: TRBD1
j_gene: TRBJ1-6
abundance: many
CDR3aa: CASRGQGNSPLHF
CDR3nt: TGTGCCAGCAGGGGACAGGGGAACTCACCCCTCCACTTT

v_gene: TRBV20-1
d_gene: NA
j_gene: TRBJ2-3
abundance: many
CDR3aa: CSARGGPFTDTQYF
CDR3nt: TGCAGTGCTAGGGGCGGACCCTTCACAGATACGCAGTATTTT

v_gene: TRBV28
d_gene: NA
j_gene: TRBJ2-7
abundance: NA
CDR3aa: CASRLQSNYEQYF
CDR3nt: TGTGCCAGCAGGCTACAGAGTAACTACGAGCAGTACTTC

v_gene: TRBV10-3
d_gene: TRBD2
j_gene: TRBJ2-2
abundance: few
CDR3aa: CAISELAGTYTGELFF
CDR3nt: TGTGCCATCAGTGAACTAGCGGGGACCTACACCGGGGAGCTGTTTTTT

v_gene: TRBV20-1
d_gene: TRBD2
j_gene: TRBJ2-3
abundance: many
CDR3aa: CSASGGSWGTDTQYF
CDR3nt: TGCAGTGCTAGTGGCGGGAGTTGGGGCACAGATACGCAGTATTTT

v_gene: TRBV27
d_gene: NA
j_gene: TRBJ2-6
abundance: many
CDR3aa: CASSLSGGSGANVLTF
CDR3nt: TGTGCCAGCAGTTTATCAGGTGGCTCTGGGGCCAACGTCCTGACTTTC

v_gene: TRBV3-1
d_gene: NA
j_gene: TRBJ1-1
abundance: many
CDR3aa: CASSPTANMNTEAFF
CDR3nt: TGTGCCAGCAGCCCCACAGCAAACATGAACACTGAAGCTTTCTTT

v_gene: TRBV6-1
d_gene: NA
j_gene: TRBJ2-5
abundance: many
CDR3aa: CASSEGGTGGETQYF
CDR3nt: TGTGCCAGCAGTGAAGGGGGGACCGGAGGGGAGACCCAGTACTTC

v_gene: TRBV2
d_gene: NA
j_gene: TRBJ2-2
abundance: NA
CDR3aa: CASSEWLVGGELFF
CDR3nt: TGTGCCAGCAGTGAATGGCTAGTCGGCGGGGAGCTGTTTTTT

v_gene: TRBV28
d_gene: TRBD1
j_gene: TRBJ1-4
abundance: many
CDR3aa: CASSPPDRGQDGTNEKLFF
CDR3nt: TGTGCCAGCAGTCCACCAGACAGGGGGCAAGATGGAACTAATGAAAAACTGTTTTTT

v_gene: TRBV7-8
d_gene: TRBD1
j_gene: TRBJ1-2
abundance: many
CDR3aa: CASSKRGQGDYGYTF
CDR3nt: TGTGCCAGCAGCAAGCGCGGACAGGGGGACTATGGCTACACCTTC

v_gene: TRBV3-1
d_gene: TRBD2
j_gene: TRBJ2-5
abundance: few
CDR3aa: CASSQDIAGGYQETQYF
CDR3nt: TGTGCCAGCAGCCAAGACATAGCGGGGGGTTACCAAGAGACCCAGTACTTC

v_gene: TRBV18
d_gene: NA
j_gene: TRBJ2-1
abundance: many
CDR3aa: CASSRTQGGYNEQFF
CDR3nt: TGTGCCAGCTCGAGGACACAGGGAGGTTACAATGAGCAGTTCTTC

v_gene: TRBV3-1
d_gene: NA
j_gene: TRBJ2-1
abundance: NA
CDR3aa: CASGSYEQFF
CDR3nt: TGTGCCAGCGGCAGTTATGAGCAGTTCTTC

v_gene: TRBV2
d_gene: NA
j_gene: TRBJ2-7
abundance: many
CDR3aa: CASSWTVGGTYEQYF
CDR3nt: TGTGCCAGCAGCTGGACAGTTGGGGGAACCTACGAGCAGTACTTC

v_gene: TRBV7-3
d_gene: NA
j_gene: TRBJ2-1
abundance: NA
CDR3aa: CASSLTRETYNEQFF
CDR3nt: TGTGCCAGCAGCTTAACCAGGGAAACCTACAATGAGCAGTTCTTC

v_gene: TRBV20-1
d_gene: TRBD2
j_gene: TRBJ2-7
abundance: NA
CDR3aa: CSAIIAGIDEQYF
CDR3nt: TGCAGTGCCATAATAGCGGGAATTGACGAGCAGTACTTC

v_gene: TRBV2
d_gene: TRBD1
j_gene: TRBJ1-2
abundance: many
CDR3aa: CASSGQGVDGYTF
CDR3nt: TGTGCCAGCAGCGGACAGGGTGTGGACGGCTACACCTTC

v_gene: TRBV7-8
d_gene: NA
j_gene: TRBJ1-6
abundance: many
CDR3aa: CASSSRAAGTPLHF
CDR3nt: TGTGCCAGCAGCTCCCGGGCCGCGGGGACACCCCTCCACTTT

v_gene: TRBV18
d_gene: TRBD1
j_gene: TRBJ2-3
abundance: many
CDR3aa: CASSPPSGGKDTQYF
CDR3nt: TGTGCCAGCTCACCACCGTCAGGGGGCAAGGATACGCAGTATTTT

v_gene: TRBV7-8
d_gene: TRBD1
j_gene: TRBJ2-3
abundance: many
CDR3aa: CASSLDQGAHGTDTQYF
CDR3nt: TGTGCCAGCAGCTTAGATCAGGGGGCGCATGGCACAGATACGCAGTATTTT

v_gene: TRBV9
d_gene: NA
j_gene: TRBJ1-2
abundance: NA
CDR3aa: CASSPSGGISGYTF
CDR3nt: TGTGCCAGCAGCCCCTCCGGGGGAATTAGTGGCTACACCTTC

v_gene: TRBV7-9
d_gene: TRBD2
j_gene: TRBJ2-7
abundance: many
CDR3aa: CASSPRLAGYYEQYF
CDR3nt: TGTGCCAGCAGCCCCCGACTAGCGGGGTACTACGAGCAGTACTTC

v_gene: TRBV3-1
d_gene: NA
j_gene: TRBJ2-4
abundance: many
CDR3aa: CASSQPGFFAKNIQYF
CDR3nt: TGTGCCAGCAGCCAGCCAGGTTTTTTCGCCAAAAACATTCAGTACTTC

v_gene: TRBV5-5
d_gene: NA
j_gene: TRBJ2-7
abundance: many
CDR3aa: CASSNTPRTSEQYF
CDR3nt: TGTGCCAGCAGCAACACCCCCCGGACCTCCGAGCAGTACTTC

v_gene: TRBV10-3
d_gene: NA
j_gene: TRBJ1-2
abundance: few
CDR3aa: CAITRQPERDYGYTF
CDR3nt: TGTGCCATCACCCGACAGCCTGAAAGGGACTATGGCTACACCTTC

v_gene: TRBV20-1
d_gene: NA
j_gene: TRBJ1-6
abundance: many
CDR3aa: CSARVGDWSPLHF
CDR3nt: TGCAGTGCTAGAGTGGGGGATTGGTCACCCCTCCACTTT

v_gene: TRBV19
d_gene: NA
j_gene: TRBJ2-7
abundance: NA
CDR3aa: CASRKGGSGHEQYF
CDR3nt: TGTGCCAGTAGGAAGGGGGGGTCCGGCCACGAGCAGTACTTC

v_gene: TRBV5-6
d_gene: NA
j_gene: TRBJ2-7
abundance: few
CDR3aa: CASSSTETEAYEQYF
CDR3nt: TGTGCCAGCAGCTCAACCGAGACGGAGGCCTACGAGCAGTACTTC

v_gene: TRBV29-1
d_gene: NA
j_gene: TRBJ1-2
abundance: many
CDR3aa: CSVDPGPNYGYTF
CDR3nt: TGCAGCGTTGACCCGGGGCCTAACTATGGCTACACCTTC

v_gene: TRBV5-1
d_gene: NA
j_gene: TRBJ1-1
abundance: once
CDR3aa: CASSLANLMNTEAFF
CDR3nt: TGCGCCAGCAGCTTGGCCAATCTCATGAACACTGAAGCTTTCTTT